The following is a T cell receptor beta chain sequence with its context. Its target is unknown. TCRdb's copy holds only in-frame clones and misses some; the assay was immunoSEQ multiplex PCR. The sample records about 2.3 million clones, roughly 93% being singletons. CDR1 is SGHTA and CDR2 is FQGNSA in the germline V gene. The V gene end was trimmed by 4 bases and the J gene end by 7 bases; junction bases not matched to a gene: 16. CDR3 size: 17 residues. The source of the sample is a study of shared clonotypes between healthy human individuals. Study-wide findings and caveats: Memory subsets had estimated richness that was generally smaller than that of naive subsets. Donor scarcity curtailed the genetic and exposure-history diversity represented herein.

The J gene is TRBJ2-1, the V gene TRBV7-2, with TRBD2 matching over 7 bases. The TCR comes from a young man in good health. Some clones in this sample may be carry-over from other donors' samples. Sequencing was done on a sample of naive CD4+ T cells from PBMCs. As to subset: CD45RA+ positively selected. In DNA, the CDR3 is TGTGCCAGCAGCTCAAACCCCGGGACTATGTTTCAGAATGAGCAGTTCTTC. As protein: CASSSNPGTMFQNEQFF.